What follows is one T cell receptor beta chain and its context. The target antigen is unknown. TCRdb independently ran MiXCR on the RT-PCR reads; one entry per CDR3 protein. The sample holds 500,000 to 650,000 distinct CDR3 sequences, about 7.6% seen once. Germline V CDR1 and CDR2: LGHNT, FRNRAP. The V and J ends lost 5 bases and 5 bases respectively, with 24 bases between them. The CDR3 extends over 17 amino acids. The entry originates in a study of response to subunit inactivated influenza vaccine. Whole-study findings and limits: There was a suggestion from the authors that each seasonal influenza vaccination recruits few new T cells.

The chain is built from TRBV12-5 and TRBJ2-5, with D possibly called TRBD1 or TRBD2 (6 bases each). This TCR was sampled from a man between 45 and 75 years old who received an inactivated influenza vaccine. The specimen was PBMCs from blood, collected around 25 months after vaccination. The CDR3 DNA reads as TGTGCTAGTGGTACCTCCTCCCTGACGGGGGCCGGTGAGACCCAGTACTTC. Encoded protein: CASGTSSLTGAGETQYF.